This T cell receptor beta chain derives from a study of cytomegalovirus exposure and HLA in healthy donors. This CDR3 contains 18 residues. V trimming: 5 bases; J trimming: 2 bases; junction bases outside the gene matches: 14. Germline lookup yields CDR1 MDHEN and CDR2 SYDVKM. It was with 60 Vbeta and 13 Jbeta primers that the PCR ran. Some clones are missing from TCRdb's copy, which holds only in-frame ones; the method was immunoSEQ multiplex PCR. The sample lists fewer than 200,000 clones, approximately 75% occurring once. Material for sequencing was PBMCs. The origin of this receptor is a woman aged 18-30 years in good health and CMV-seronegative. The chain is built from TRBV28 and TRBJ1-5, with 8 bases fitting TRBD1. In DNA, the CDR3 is TGTGCCAGCAGTCACCTTTTTGGGAAGACAGGGGGCAATCAGCCCCAGCATTTT. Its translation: CASSHLFGKTGGNQPQHF.